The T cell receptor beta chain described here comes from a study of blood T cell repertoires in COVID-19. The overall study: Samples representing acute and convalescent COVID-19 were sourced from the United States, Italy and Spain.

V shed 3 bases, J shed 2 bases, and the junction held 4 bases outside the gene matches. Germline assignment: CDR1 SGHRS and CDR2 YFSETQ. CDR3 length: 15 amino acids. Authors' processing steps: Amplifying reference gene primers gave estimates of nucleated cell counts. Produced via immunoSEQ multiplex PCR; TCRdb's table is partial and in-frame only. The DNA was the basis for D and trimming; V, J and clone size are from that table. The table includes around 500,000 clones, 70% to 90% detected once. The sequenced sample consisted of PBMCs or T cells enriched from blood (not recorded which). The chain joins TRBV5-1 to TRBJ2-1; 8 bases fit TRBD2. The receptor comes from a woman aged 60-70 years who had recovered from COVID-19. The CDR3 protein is CASSSGGAPYNEQFF. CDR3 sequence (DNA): TGCGCCAGCAGCTCGGGGGGGGCCCCCTACAATGAGCAGTTCTTC.